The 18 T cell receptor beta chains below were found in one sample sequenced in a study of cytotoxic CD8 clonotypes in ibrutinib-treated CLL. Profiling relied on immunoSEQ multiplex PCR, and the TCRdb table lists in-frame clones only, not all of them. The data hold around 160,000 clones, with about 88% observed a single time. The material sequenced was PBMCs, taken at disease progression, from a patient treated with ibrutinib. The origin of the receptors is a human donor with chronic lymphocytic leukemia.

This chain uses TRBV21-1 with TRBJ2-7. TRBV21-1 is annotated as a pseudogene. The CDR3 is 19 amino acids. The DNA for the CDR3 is TGTGCCAGCAGCAAATCATATTGTGGATGGCTCCTCCTTCCCTACGAGCAGTACTTC. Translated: CASSKSYCGWLLLPYEQYF.

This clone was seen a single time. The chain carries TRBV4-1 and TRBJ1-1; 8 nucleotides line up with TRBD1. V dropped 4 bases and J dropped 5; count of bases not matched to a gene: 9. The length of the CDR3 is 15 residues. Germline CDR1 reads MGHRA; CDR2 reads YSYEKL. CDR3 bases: TGCGCCAGCAGCCCGGGACAGGCGCTATGGACTGAAGCTTTCTTT. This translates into CASSPGQALWTEAFF.

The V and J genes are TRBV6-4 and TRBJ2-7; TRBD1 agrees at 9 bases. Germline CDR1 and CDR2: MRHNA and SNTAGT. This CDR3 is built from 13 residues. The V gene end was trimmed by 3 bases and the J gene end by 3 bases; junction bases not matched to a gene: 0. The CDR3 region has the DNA TGTGCCAGCAGTGAGGACAGGGGCTACGAGCAGTACTTC. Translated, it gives CASSEDRGYEQYF.

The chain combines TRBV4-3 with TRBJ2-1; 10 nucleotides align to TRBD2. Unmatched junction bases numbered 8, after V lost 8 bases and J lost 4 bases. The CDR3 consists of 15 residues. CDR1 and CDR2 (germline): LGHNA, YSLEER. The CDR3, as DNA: TGCGCCAGCCGAGATGGACTAGCGGCATACAATGAGCAGTTCTTC. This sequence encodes CASRDGLAAYNEQFF.

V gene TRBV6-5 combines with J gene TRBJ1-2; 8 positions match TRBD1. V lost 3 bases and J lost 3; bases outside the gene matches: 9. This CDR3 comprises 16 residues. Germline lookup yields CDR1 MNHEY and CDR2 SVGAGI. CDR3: CASSYSTGEYHYGYTF. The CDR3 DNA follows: TGTGCCAGCAGTTATTCGACAGGGGAATACCACTATGGCTACACCTTC.

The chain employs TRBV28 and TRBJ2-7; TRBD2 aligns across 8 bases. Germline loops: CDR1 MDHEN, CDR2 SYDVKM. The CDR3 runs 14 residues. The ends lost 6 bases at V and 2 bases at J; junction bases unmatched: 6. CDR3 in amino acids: CASRLSGITYEQYF. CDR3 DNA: TGTGCCAGCAGGCTTAGCGGGATTACCTACGAGCAGTACTTC.

The CDR3 spells CASSFNDGGSYNEQFF. DNA of the CDR3: TGCGCCAGCAGCTTTAACGATGGGGGCTCCTACAATGAGCAGTTCTTC. The chain is built from TRBV5-1 and TRBJ2-1, with D perhaps TRBD1 or TRBD2 (5 bases each). The germline V gene has CDR1 SGHRS and CDR2 YFSETQ. The CDR3 is made up of 16 amino acids. V lost 2 bases and J 0 bases, leaving 12 bases between the germline ends.

CDR3: CASSSGSLKETQYF. The CDR3 coding sequence is TGTGCCAGCAGCTCGGGCAGTCTAAAAGAGACCCAGTACTTC. The V gene is TRBV7-8, the J gene TRBJ2-5; D gene unclear. Trimming took off 4 bases at V and 3 bases at J, with 12 bases between the two ends. There are 14 residues in the CDR3. CDR1 is SGHVS and CDR2 is FQNEAQ in the germline V gene.

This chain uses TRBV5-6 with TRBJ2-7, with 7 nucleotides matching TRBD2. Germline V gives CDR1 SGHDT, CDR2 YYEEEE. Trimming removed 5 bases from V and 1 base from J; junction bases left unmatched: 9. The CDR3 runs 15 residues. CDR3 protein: CASRRRELWSYEQYF. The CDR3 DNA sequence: TGTGCCAGCAGACGGCGGGAGTTGTGGTCCTACGAGCAGTACTTC. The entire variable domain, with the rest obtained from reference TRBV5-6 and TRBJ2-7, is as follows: DAGVTQSPTHLIKTRGQQVTLRCSPKSGHDTVSWYQQALGQGPQFIFQYYEEEERQRGNFPDRFSGHQFPNYSSELNVNALLLGDSALYLCASRRRELWSYEQYFGPGTRLTVT.

CDR3 region: CASSPVLAGGHNEQFF. CDR3 nucleotide sequence: TGTGCCAGCTCACCGGTCCTAGCGGGAGGGCACAATGAGCAGTTCTTC. V and J are TRBV18 and TRBJ2-1, with 12 positions matching TRBD2. This CDR3 is built from 16 residues. Germline loops: CDR1 KGHSH, CDR2 LQKENI. V lost 3 bases and J lost 5; bases outside the gene matches: 5.

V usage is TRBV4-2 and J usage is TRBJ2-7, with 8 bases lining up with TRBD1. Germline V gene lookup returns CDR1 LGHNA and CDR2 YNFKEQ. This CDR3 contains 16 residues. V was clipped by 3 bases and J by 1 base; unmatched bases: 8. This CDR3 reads CASSHTPGQGSYEQYF. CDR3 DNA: TGTGCCAGCAGCCATACGCCTGGACAGGGATCCTACGAGCAGTACTTC.

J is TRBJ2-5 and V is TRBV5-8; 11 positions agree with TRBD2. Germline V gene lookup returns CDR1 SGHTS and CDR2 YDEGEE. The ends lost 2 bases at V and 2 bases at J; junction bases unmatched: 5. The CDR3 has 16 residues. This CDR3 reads CASSFGTSGEQETQYF. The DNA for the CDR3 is TGTGCCAGCAGCTTTGGGACTAGCGGAGAACAAGAGACCCAGTACTTC.

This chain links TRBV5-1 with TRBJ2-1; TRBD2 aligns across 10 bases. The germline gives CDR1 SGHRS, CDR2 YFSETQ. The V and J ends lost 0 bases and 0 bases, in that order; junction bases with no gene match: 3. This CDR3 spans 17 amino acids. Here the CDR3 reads CASSLGPSGSSYNEQFF. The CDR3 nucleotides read TGCGCCAGCAGCTTGGGTCCTAGCGGGAGCTCCTACAATGAGCAGTTCTTC.

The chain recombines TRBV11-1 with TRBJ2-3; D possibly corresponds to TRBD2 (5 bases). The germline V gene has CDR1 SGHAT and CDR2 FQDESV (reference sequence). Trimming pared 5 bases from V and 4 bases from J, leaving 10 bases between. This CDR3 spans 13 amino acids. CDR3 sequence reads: CASSHLASDTQYF. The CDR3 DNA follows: TGTGCCAGCAGCCACCTAGCATCAGATACGCAGTATTTT.

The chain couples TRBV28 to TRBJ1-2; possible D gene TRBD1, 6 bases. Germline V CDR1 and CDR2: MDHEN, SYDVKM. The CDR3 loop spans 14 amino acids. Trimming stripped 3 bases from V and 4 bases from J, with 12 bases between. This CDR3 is CASSLGGGRYGYTF. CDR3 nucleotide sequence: TGTGCCAGCAGTTTGGGAGGGGGTCGCTATGGCTACACCTTC.

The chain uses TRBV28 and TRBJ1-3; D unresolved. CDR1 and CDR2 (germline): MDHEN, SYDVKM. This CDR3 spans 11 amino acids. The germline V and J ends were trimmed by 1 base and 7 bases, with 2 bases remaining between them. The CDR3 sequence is CASSLSNTIYF. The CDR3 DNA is TGTGCCAGCAGTTTATCGAACACCATATATTTT.

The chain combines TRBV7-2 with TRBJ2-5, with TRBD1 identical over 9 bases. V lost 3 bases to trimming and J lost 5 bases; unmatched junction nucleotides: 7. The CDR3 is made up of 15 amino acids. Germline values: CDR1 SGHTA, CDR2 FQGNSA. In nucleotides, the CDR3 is TGTGCCAGCAGCTTCGACAGGGGGAGCGGGGAGACCCAGTACTTC. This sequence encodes CASSFDRGSGETQYF.

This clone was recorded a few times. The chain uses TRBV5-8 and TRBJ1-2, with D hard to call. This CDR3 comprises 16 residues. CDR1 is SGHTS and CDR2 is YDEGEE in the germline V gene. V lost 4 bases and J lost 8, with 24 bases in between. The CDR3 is CASSPGRWNPLPGYTF. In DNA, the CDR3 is TGTGCCAGCAGCCCTGGACGGTGGAATCCTCTACCGGGCTACACCTTC.